These 27 T cell receptor beta chains originate from one sample sequenced in a study of spatial heterogeneity in lung cancer. The time point is: blood at routine non-recurrence follow-up after resection. TCRdb re-called the 5' RACE reads through MiXCR, storing one row per CDR3 protein. There are around 27,000 distinct CDR3 sequences in the sample; approximately 5.9% occur only once, and roughly a quarter lies in the top ten. Sequencing was performed on PBMCs, taken at follow-up. Receptors were obtained from a female donor with early-stage non-small cell lung cancer.

This clonotype has a count of ten or more. The chain is built from TRBV20-1 and TRBJ2-3, with D perhaps assigned TRBD1 or TRBD2 (6 bases each). The CDR3 contains 15 residues. Germline CDR1 is DFQATT and CDR2 is SNEGSKA (reference sequence). V gave up 5 bases and J gave up 1 base, with 16 bases separating them. The CDR3 region is CSAGGGFGGTDTQYF. The CDR3 DNA reads as TGCAGTGCTGGAGGGGGATTTGGGGGCACAGATACGCAGTATTTT.

At least ten counts were recorded for this clonotype. The chain employs TRBV2 and TRBJ2-5, with no clear D. CDR3 size: 12 residues. Trimming cost V 0 bases and J 7 bases, with 6 bases left between them. Germline assignment: CDR1 SNHLY and CDR2 FYNNEI. DNA of the CDR3: TGTGCCAGCAGTGAAGCCGGCGGGACCCAGTACTTC. Encoded protein: CASSEAGGTQYF.

This clonotype occurred many times. This chain links TRBV20-1 with TRBJ2-3; 8 bases agree with TRBD1. CDR1 and CDR2 (germline): DFQATT, SNEGSKA (reference sequence). CDR3 length: 16 residues. Unmatched junction bases numbered 10, after V lost 3 bases and J lost 2 bases. CDR3 protein: CSASAPGGADTDTQYF. The CDR3, as DNA: TGCAGTGCTAGTGCTCCAGGGGGCGCAGACACAGATACGCAGTATTTT.

This clonotype was detected ten times or more. The rearrangement uses TRBV12-3 or TRBV12-4 and TRBJ2-5; the match to TRBD1 covers 8 bases. J lost 4 bases, V lost 4 bases, and 8 bases had no gene match. This CDR3 comprises 15 residues. The CDR3 reads CASSSDREEGETQYF. DNA of the CDR3: TGTGCCAGCAGTTCGGACAGGGAGGAGGGAGAGACCCAGTACTTC.

This clonotype was detected ten times or more. This chain joins TRBV12-3 or TRBV12-4 and TRBJ2-5; 10 positions agree with TRBD2. The CDR3 extends over 13 amino acids. The trim removed 9 bases at V and 6 bases at J, leaving 7 bases unmatched. DNA for the CDR3: TGTGCCAGTAGGGGACTAGCGAGGAAGACCCAGTACTTC. Its translation: CASRGLARKTQYF.

The chain joins TRBV6-6 to TRBJ2-5; 8 nucleotides line up with TRBD1. The CDR3 totals 16 residues. Germline loops: CDR1 MNHNY, CDR2 SVGAGI (reference sequence). V was clipped by 5 bases and J by 5 bases; unmatched bases: 13. CDR3 region: CASSRSGTGLWETQYF. The CDR3 region has the DNA TGTGCCAGCAGTCGGTCCGGGACAGGTTTGTGGGAGACCCAGTACTTC.

This clonotype was seen repeatedly, ten times or more. V is TRBV24-1 and J is TRBJ1-1; D perhaps matches TRBD1 (5 bases). The CDR3 length is 13 residues. The germline V gene encodes CDR1 KGHDR and CDR2 SFDVKD. V lost 6 bases to trimming and J lost 6 bases, with 13 bases between them. Here the CDR3 DNA reads TGTGCCACCAGTAGGGCAGGGTACTCTGAAGCTTTCTTT. This codes for CATSRAGYSEAFF.

This clonotype was counted many times. This chain links TRBV20-1 with TRBJ1-2; D uncertain. CDR1 and CDR2 from the germline V gene are DFQATT and SNEGSKA (reference sequence). The V and J ends lost 6 bases and 8 bases respectively, with 22 bases between them. CDR3 size: 14 residues. CDR3 sequence: CSATDPSGFGGYTF. The CDR3 DNA sequence: TGCAGTGCCACCGATCCCTCGGGTTTTGGCGGCTACACCTTC.

This clonotype showed up just a few times. The chain uses TRBV7-6 and TRBJ2-7, with 9 bases lining up with TRBD1. Germline-derived CDR1 and CDR2 are SGHVS and FNYEAQ. This CDR3 is built from 15 residues. Trimming cost V 5 bases and J 3 bases; bases outside gene matches: 8. The CDR3 is CASSPGQGPHYEQYF. The CDR3, as DNA: TGTGCCAGCAGCCCCGGACAGGGGCCACACTACGAGCAGTACTTC.

This clonotype was seen only once. One base away lies a much larger clone, so this may be a sequencing read error. The V and J genes are TRBV24-1 and TRBJ1-1; tentatively, D is TRBD1 (5 bases). The germline V and J ends were trimmed by 5 bases and 4 bases, with 13 bases remaining between them. The CDR3 loop spans 14 amino acids. Germline CDR1 is KGHDR and CDR2 is SFDVKD. The CDR3 DNA reads TGTGCCACCAGTGGGGACGGCATGATCACTGAAGCTTTCTTT. Amino acids: CATSGDGMITEAFF.

This clonotype has at least ten counts. The genes are TRBV29-1 and TRBJ1-2; D is unclear. The germline V and J ends were trimmed by 5 bases and 4 bases, with 23 bases remaining between them. This CDR3 is 16 amino acids long. The germline V gene encodes CDR1 SQVTM and CDR2 ANQGSEA. In DNA form, the CDR3 reads TGCAGCGTTACCCTCGGACCCTCTCAAGGATCCTATGGCTACACCTTC. It specifies CSVTLGPSQGSYGYTF.

Worth noting for this clonotype: Its ends do not fully match the called genes, so a read error is possible. The V gene is TRBV6-1, the J gene TRBJ2-1; a possible D gene is TRBD2 (6 bases). The CDR3 has 12 residues. The germline V gene encodes CDR1 MNHNS and CDR2 SASEGT. The CDR3 here is CASRTDGSVGIF. The CDR3 region has the DNA TGTGCCAGCAGGACCGACGGGAGTGTCGGGATCTTC.

This clonotype was observed at least ten times. This sequence joins TRBV4-3 and TRBJ2-2; no definite D call. The CDR3 spans 14 residues. Germline loops: CDR1 LGHNA, CDR2 YSLEER. V was trimmed by 0 bases and J by 5 bases, leaving 7 bases between them. The CDR3 protein is CASSQDWGTGELFF. The CDR3 DNA is TGCGCCAGCAGCCAAGATTGGGGTACCGGGGAGCTGTTTTTT.

In its sample, this clonotype was seen many times. The gene calls are TRBV20-1 and TRBJ1-6; D is unclear. The CDR3 covers 11 residues. Germline V gene data show CDR1 as DFQATT and CDR2 as SNEGSKA (reference sequence). Trimming took off 3 bases at V and 8 bases at J, with 5 bases between the two ends. The CDR3 DNA reads TGCAGTGCTAGGATAGATTCACCCCTCCACTTT. Translated, it gives CSARIDSPLHF.

This clonotype was seen many times. This chain connects TRBV29-1 to TRBJ2-3; 9 nucleotides agree with TRBD2. The CDR3 spans 14 residues. Per the germline V gene, CDR1 is SQVTM and CDR2 is ANQGSEA. Trimming took 1 base from V and 5 from J; bases not matched to a gene: 4. The CDR3 nucleotides read TGCAGCGTTGAAGTAGCGGGAGTCGGAGATACGCAGTATTTT. Translation: CSVEVAGVGDTQYF.

Ten or more counts support this clonotype. The V call is TRBV3-1, the J call TRBJ2-7, with 11 bases matching TRBD2. CDR3 length: 16 amino acids. The germline gives CDR1 LGHDT, CDR2 YNNKEL (reference sequence). V was clipped by 1 base and J by 4 bases; unmatched bases: 6. The DNA for the CDR3 is TGTGCCAGCAGCCAAGCTCCACTAGCGGGAGAGTACGAGCAGTACTTC. It is translated as CASSQAPLAGEYEQYF.

This clonotype was observed many times. This chain joins TRBV2 and TRBJ2-3, with 14 bases matching TRBD2. The CDR3 is 16 residues long. V lost 5 bases, J lost 5 bases, and 6 bases stayed unmatched. Germline lookup yields CDR1 SNHLY and CDR2 FYNNEI. In nucleotides, the CDR3 is TGTGCCAGCAGTTTGGGACTAGCGGGAGATAGAGATACGCAGTATTTT. Its translation is CASSLGLAGDRDTQYF.

This clonotype appeared many times. The chain couples TRBV20-1 to TRBJ2-2; maybe TRBD2 (6 bases). The CDR3 consists of 17 residues. The V gene lost 0 bases and the J gene lost 7 bases, with 21 bases spanning the gap. Per germline, CDR1 DFQATT and CDR2 SNEGSKA (reference sequence). In DNA, the CDR3 is TGCAGTGCTAGAGATCCCGGTGGAGGGAGTCAGGTCGGGGAGCTGTTTTTT. This translates into CSARDPGGGSQVGELFF.

This clonotype was observed at least ten times. The rearrangement uses TRBV29-1 and TRBJ1-1; D remains unclear. Germline assignment: CDR1 SQVTM and CDR2 ANQGSEA. The CDR3 has 12 residues. V dropped 0 bases and J dropped 6 bases, with 8 bases sitting between them. DNA of the CDR3: TGCAGCGTTGAAGATCAGGTAGCTGAAGCTTTCTTT. It yields the protein CSVEDQVAEAFF. Variable domain in full (rest from reference TRBV29-1 and TRBJ1-1): SAVISQKPSRDICQRGTSLTIQCQVDSQVTMMFWYRQQPGQSLTLIATANQGSEATYESGFVIDKFPISRPNLTFSTLTVSNMSPEDSSIYLCSVEDQVAEAFFGQGTRLTVV.

This clonotype was seen at least ten times. V and J are TRBV5-8 and TRBJ2-7; tentative D call: TRBD2 (6 bases). This CDR3 region has 13 residues. Germline V gene sequence: CDR1 SGHTS, CDR2 YDEGEE. Trimming removed 1 base at V and 5 bases at J, with 10 bases between. The CDR3, as DNA: TGTGCCAGCAGCTTGTCGCCGGGGGACGAGCAGTACTTC. This translates into CASSLSPGDEQYF.

This clonotype was observed at least ten times. The CDR3 is CASSYEAQSYEQYF. The CDR3 DNA reads as TGTGCCAGCAGCTATGAGGCGCAGTCCTACGAGCAGTACTTC. This chain uses TRBV4-2 with TRBJ2-7; D is unclear. The germline gives CDR1 LGHNA, CDR2 YNFKEQ. This CDR3 is 14 amino acids long. Trimming took 5 bases from V and 1 from J, leaving 12 bases between them.

This clonotype has a count of ten or more. This sequence joins TRBV19 and TRBJ1-5; tentatively, D is TRBD1 (6 bases). CDR3 length equals 15 residues. The germline gives CDR1 LNHDA, CDR2 SQIVND (reference sequence). The germline V and J ends were trimmed by 3 bases and 4 bases, with 13 bases remaining between them. CDR3 in amino acids: CASSIGKTGNQPQHF. For the CDR3, the DNA is TGTGCCAGTAGTATTGGGAAAACAGGGAATCAGCCCCAGCATTTT.

This clonotype was seen at least ten times. V usage is TRBV29-1 and J usage is TRBJ2-5; D unresolved. The CDR3 runs to 14 residues. The germline V gene has CDR1 SQVTM and CDR2 ANQGSEA. V was clipped by 4 bases and J by 2 bases, with 14 bases between them. CDR3 DNA: TGCAGCGTTGCTCCTGGAGTCGTTCAAGAGACCCAGTACTTC. Its protein is CSVAPGVVQETQYF.

This clonotype was seen ten or more times. V usage is TRBV6-2 or TRBV6-3 and J usage is TRBJ1-2; D gene uncertain. The V and J ends lost 6 bases and 0 bases respectively, with 17 bases between them. CDR3 length: 16 residues. Germline V gene sequence: CDR1 MNHEY, CDR2 SVGEGT. The CDR3 sequence is CASRGSRGKANYGYTF. In DNA form, the CDR3 reads TGTGCCAGCAGAGGGAGTCGGGGTAAAGCTAACTATGGCTACACCTTC.

There are many counts of this clonotype. The rearrangement links TRBV7-2 to TRBJ1-4; 7 bases align to TRBD1. The CDR3 runs 15 residues. V shed 5 bases, J shed 4 bases, and the junction held 7 bases outside the gene matches. Germline V gene data show CDR1 as SGHTA and CDR2 as FQGNSA. This chain's CDR3 is CASSTDRRGNEKLFF. For the CDR3, the DNA is TGTGCCAGCAGCACGGACAGGCGGGGTAATGAAAAACTGTTTTTT.

Many counts were recorded for this clonotype. One end of the junction varies from germline; a read error may be responsible. The chain employs TRBV7-7 and TRBJ2-5, with a tentative D call TRBD2 (6 bases). This CDR3 has 15 residues. From germline, CDR1 is SSHAT and CDR2 FNYEAQ (reference sequence). The CDR3 protein is CASSLVAGLGETQYF. CDR3 nucleotide sequence: TGTGCTAGCAGCTTAGTCGCGGGGTTGGGGGAGACCCAGTACTTC.

This chain uses TRBV14 with TRBJ2-5; TRBD1 might be the D (5 bases). In germline, CDR1 is SGHDN, CDR2 FVKESK. CDR3 length: 15 amino acids. V was trimmed by 2 bases and J by 4 bases, leaving 14 bases between them. The CDR3 nucleotides are TGTGCCAGCAGCCAAACAGGCTCAAGAGGAGAGACCCAGTACTTC. This codes for CASSQTGSRGETQYF.